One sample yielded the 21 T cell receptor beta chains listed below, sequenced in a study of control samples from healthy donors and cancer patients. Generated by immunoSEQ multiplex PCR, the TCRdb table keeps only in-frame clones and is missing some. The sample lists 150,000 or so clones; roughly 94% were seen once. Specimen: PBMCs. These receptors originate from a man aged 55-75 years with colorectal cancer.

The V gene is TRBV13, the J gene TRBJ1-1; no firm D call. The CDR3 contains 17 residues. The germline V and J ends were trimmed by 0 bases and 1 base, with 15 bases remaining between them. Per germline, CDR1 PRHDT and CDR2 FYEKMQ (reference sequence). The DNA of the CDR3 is TGTGCCAGCAGCTTAGGATTTTCCCGAACCAGGAACACTGAAGCTTTCTTT. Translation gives CASSLGFSRTRNTEAFF. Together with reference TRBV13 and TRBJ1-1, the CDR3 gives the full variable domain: AAGVIQSPRHLIKEKRETATLKCYPIPRHDTVYWYQQGPGQDPQFLISFYEKMQSDKGSIPDRFSAQQFSDYHSELNMSSLELGDSALYFCASSLGFSRTRNTEAFFGQGTRLTVV.

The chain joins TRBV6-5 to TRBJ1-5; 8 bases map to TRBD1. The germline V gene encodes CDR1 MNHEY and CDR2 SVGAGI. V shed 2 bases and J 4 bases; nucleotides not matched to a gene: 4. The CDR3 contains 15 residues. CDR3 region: CASSYDRGPNQPQHF. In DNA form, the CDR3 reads TGTGCCAGCAGTTACGACAGGGGTCCTAATCAGCCCCAGCATTTT.

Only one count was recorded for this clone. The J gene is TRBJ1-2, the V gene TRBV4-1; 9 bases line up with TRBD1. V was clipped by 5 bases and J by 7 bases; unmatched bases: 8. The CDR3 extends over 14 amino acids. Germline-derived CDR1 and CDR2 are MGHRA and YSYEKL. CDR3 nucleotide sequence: TGCGCCAGCAGCGCACCGGGACAGGGACCTGGCTACACCTTC. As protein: CASSAPGQGPGYTF.

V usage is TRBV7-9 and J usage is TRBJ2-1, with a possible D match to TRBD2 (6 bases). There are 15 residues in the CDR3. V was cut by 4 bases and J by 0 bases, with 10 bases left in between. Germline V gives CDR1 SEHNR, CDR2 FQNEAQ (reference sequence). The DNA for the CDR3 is TGTGCCAGCAGCTCCCGGGGGAGCTCCTACAATGAGCAGTTCTTC. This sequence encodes CASSSRGSSYNEQFF.

The CDR3 region has the DNA TGTGCCAGCAGCGTAGTAGGACTTGAAGCTTTCTTT. This translates into CASSVVGLEAFF. V and J are TRBV9 and TRBJ1-1; the D is unclear. From germline, CDR1 is SGDLS and CDR2 YYNGEE. Trimming stripped 0 bases from V and 7 bases from J, with 7 bases between. The CDR3 spans 12 residues.

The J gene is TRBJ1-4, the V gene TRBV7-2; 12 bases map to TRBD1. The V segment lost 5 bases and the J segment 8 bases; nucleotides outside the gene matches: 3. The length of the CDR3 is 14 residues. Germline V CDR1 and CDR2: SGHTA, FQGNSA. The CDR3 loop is CASSPGTGGEKLFF. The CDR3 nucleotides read TGTGCCAGCAGCCCAGGGACAGGGGGCGAAAAACTGTTTTTT.

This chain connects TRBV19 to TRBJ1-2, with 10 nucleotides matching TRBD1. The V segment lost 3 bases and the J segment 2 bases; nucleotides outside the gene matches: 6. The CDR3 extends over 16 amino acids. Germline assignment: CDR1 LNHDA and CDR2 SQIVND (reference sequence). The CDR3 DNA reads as TGTGCCAGTAGTATTTTAGGGACAGGGGTAAACTATGGCTACACCTTC. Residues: CASSILGTGVNYGYTF.

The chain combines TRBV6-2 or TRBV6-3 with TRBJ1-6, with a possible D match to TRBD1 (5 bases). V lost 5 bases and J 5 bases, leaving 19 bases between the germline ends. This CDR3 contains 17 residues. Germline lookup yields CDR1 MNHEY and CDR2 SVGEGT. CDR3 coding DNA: TGTGCCAGCAGTCCCATCTCCGGGACGGTTAATAATTCACCCCTCCACTTT. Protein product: CASSPISGTVNNSPLHF.

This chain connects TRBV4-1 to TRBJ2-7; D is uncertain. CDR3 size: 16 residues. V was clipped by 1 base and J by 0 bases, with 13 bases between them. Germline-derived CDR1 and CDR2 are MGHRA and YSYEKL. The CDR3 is CASSQGEWGNSYEQYF. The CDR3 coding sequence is TGCGCCAGCAGCCAAGGAGAATGGGGTAACTCCTACGAGCAGTACTTC.

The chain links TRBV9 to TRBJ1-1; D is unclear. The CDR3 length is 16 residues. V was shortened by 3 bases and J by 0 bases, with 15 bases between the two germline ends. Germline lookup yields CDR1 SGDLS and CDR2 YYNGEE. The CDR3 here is CASSAGFGGMNTEAFF. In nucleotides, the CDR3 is TGTGCCAGCAGCGCCGGCTTTGGAGGAATGAACACTGAAGCTTTCTTT.

This CDR3 is CASSPGQVRNYGYTF. The CDR3 DNA reads TGCGCCAGCAGCCCTGGACAGGTTCGAAACTATGGCTACACCTTC. The chain links TRBV4-3 to TRBJ1-2, with 7 bases matching TRBD1. Trimming removed 4 bases from V and 2 bases from J; junction bases left unmatched: 7. Looked up from germline, CDR1 is LGHNA and CDR2 is YSLEER. The CDR3 extends over 15 amino acids.

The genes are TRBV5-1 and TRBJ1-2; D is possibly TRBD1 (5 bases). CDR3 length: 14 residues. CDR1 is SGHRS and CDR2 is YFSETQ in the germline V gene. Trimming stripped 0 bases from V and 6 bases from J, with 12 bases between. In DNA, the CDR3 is TGCGCCAGCAGCTTGGCGGGGGACGTCCATGGCTACACCTTC. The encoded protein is CASSLAGDVHGYTF. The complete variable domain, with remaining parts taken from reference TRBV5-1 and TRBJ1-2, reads KAGVTQTPRYLIKTRGQQVTLSCSPISGHRSVSWYQQTPGQGLQFLFEYFSETQRNKGNFPGRFSGRQFSNSRSEMNVSTLELGDSALYLCASSLAGDVHGYTFGSGTRLTVV.

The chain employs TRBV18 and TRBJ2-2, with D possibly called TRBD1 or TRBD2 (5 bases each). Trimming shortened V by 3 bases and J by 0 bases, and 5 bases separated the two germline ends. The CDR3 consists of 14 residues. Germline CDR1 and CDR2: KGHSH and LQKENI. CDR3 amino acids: CASSPGANTGELFF. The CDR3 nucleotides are TGTGCCAGCTCACCGGGGGCGAACACCGGGGAGCTGTTTTTT.

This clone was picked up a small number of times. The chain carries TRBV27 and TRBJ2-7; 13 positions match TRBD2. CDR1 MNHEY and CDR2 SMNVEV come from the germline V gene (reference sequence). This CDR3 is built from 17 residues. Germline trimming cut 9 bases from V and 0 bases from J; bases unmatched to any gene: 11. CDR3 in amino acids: CASSPGTSGVSSYEQYF. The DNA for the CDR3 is TGTGCCAGTAGTCCCGGGACTAGCGGGGTAAGCTCCTACGAGCAGTACTTC.

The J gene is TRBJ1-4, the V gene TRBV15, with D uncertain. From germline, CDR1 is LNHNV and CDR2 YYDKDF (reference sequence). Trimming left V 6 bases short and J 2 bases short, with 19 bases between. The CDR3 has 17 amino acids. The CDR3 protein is CATSHYSGLGTNEKLFF. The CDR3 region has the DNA TGTGCCACCAGTCATTACTCAGGTTTGGGGACTAATGAAAAACTGTTTTTT.

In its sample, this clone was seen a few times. CDR3 DNA: TGCGCCAGCAGCCGAATAGCGCGAACGACTGGGGCCAACGTCCTGACTTTC. Residues: CASSRIARTTGANVLTF. The chain employs TRBV4-1 and TRBJ2-6, with D possibly matching TRBD2 (5 bases). The CDR3 covers 17 residues. CDR1 and CDR2 (germline): MGHRA, YSYEKL. Deletions cut 4 bases from V and 2 bases from J, with 15 bases between.

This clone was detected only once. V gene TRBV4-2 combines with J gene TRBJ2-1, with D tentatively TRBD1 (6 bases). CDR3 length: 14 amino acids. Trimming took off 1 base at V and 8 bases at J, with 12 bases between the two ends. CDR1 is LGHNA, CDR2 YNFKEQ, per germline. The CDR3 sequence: CASSQGGRGDEQFF. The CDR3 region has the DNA TGTGCCAGCAGCCAAGGAGGCAGGGGTGATGAGCAGTTCTTC.

CDR3 in amino acids: CASSAGGTFKNIQYF. Written as DNA, the CDR3 is TGTGCCAGCAGCGCGGGCGGGACCTTTAAAAACATTCAGTACTTC. The chain uses TRBV7-2 and TRBJ2-4; D might be TRBD2 (6 bases). CDR3 length: 15 residues. V was pared by 5 bases and J by 4 bases, with 15 bases between. Germline V gene data show CDR1 as SGHTA and CDR2 as FQGNSA.

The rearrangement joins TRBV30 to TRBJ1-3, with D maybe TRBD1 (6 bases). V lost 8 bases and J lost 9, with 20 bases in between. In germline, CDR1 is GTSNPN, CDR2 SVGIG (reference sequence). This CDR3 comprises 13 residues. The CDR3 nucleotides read TGTGCCGGTCCGGGGGGGGCCGGAGGCACCATATATTTT. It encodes CAGPGGAGGTIYF.

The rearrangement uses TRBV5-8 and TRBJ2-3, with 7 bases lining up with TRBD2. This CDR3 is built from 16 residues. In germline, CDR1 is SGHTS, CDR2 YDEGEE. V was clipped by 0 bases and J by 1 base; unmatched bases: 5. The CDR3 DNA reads TGTGCCAGCAGCTTGGCCCGTGGGGGGGGCACAGATACGCAGTATTTT. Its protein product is CASSLARGGGTDTQYF.

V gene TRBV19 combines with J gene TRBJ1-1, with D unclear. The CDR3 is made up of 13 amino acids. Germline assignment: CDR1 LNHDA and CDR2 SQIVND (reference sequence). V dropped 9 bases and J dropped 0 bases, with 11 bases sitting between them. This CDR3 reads CASLDTLNTEAFF. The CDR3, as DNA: TGTGCCAGCCTTGACACGTTGAACACTGAAGCTTTCTTT. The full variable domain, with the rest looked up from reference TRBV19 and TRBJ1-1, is DGGITQSPKYLFRKEGQNVTLSCEQNLNHDAMYWYRQDPGQGLRLIYYSQIVNDFQKGDIAEGYSVSREKKESFPLTVTSAQKNPTAFYLCASLDTLNTEAFFGQGTRLTVV.